This is a list of T cell receptor beta chains from one sample in a study of T-cell memory formation after mild COVID-19. One entry per CDR3 protein, called by TCRdb with MiXCR from the 5' RACE reads. Counted here are some 82,000 distinct CDR3 sequences, around 13% occurring once; the ten biggest clones make up around 41%. Input material: PBMCs or a T cell subset sorted from them (not recorded which). All receptors come from a man younger than 35 who had mild COVID-19 (a few samples of this study predate the infection). Cell type and time point are not known. Both conserved end residues are part of each CDR3. Fields, in order: clone size, J gene, V gene, D gene, CDR3 protein, CDR3 DNA. A D gene is named only where the DNA matches it firmly. The size field is filled for only some rows; it gives once, few, many or a size class.

- TRBJ2-3 TRBV7-9 - CASSLEVSTDTQYF TGTGCCAGCAGCTTAGAAGTGAGCACAGATACGCAGTATTTT
few TRBJ2-1 TRBV5-1 - CASSDPGSPTRYEQFF TGCGCCAGCAGCGACCCCGGGAGCCCTACTAGGTACGAGCAGTTCTTC
- TRBJ2-3 TRBV15 - CATSRDRVDTQYF TGTGCCACCAGCAGAGATAGGGTAGATACGCAGTATTTT
- TRBJ2-7 TRBV15 - CATSRYFQRALAYEQYF TGTGCCACCAGCAGGTATTTTCAGCGGGCCCTTGCCTACGAGCAGTACTTC
- TRBJ1-6 TRBV7-8 - CASSPGLRSSYNSPLHF TGTGCCAGCAGCCCCGGACTGAGGAGCTCCTATAATTCACCCCTCCACTTT
few TRBJ2-3 TRBV12-3/TRBV12-4 TRBD1 CANGQGFTDTQYF TGTGCCAACGGACAGGGGTTCACAGATACGCAGTATTTT
- TRBJ1-4 TRBV15 - CATSKGSGRREKLFF TGTGCCACCAGCAAAGGTAGTGGCAGGCGGGAAAAACTGTTTTTT
- TRBJ2-1 TRBV7-9 - CASSLYRTGREQFF TGTGCCAGCAGCCTGTATCGGACCGGACGTGAGCAGTTCTTC
few TRBJ1-1 TRBV9 - CASSEEPTTLGAFF TGTGCCAGCAGCGAAGAGCCCACCACCCTGGGAGCTTTCTTT
- TRBJ2-5 TRBV7-3 - CASSLILGAEETQYF TGTGCCAGCAGCTTAATATTGGGAGCGGAAGAGACCCAGTACTTC
few TRBJ2-2 TRBV4-3 - CASSLGQGTGELFF TGCGCCAGCAGCCTGGGACAAGGCACCGGGGAGCTGTTTTTT
many TRBJ2-5 TRBV12-3/TRBV12-4 - CASSPGLQETQYF TGTGCCAGCAGTCCCGGACTCCAAGAGACCCAGTACTTC
- TRBJ2-1 TRBV2 - CASNLWGPGNEQFF TGTGCCAGCAATCTCTGGGGCCCGGGAAATGAGCAGTTCTTC
few TRBJ2-5 TRBV7-9 TRBD2 CASSLARGYQETQYF TGTGCCAGCAGCTTAGCGCGGGGGTACCAAGAGACCCAGTACTTC
- TRBJ2-1 TRBV28 TRBD1 CASSSLSGTVSSYNEQFF TGTGCCAGCAGTTCTCTCTCTGGGACAGTCAGCTCCTACAATGAGCAGTTCTTC
few TRBJ2-1 TRBV6-5 TRBD2 CASSRPGTSGGAQFF TGTGCCAGCAGTCGTCCCGGGACTAGCGGGGGGGCGCAGTTCTTC
few TRBJ2-2 TRBV6-2/TRBV6-3 - CASSYEPFRAGNTGELFF TGTGCCAGCAGTTACGAACCATTCCGGGCAGGGAACACCGGGGAGCTGTTTTTT
- TRBJ1-1 TRBV12-3/TRBV12-4 TRBD1 CASSLGRGREAFF TGTGCCAGCAGTTTGGGCAGGGGGCGTGAAGCTTTCTTT
- TRBJ2-1 TRBV6-5 TRBD1 CASSYEGGRNEQFF TGTGCCAGCAGTTACGAAGGGGGCCGGAATGAGCAGTTCTTC
- TRBJ2-1 TRBV5-1 TRBD2 CASSLEGGGRYNEQFF TGCGCCAGCAGCTTGGAGGGCGGGGGAAGGTACAATGAGCAGTTCTTC
few TRBJ1-3 TRBV29-1 - CSGIFSGNTIYF TGCAGCGGTATATTCTCTGGAAACACCATATATTTT
- TRBJ2-7 TRBV12-3/TRBV12-4 - CASTLTGIHEQYF TGTGCCAGCACCCTTACAGGGATCCACGAGCAGTACTTC
- TRBJ1-5 TRBV6-5 - CASRAAPGDQPQHF TGTGCCAGCAGGGCCGCCCCGGGCGATCAGCCCCAGCATTTT
many TRBJ2-1 TRBV7-2 - CASSYGWGNEQFF TGTGCCAGCAGCTACGGCTGGGGCAATGAGCAGTTCTTC
- TRBJ1-2 TRBV12-3/TRBV12-4 - CASSFRQAANYGYTF TGTGCCAGCAGTTTCCGACAGGCAGCTAACTATGGCTACACCTTC
many TRBJ2-5 TRBV3-1 - CASSLLHTKRTQYF TGTGCCAGCAGCCTACTACACACCAAGAGAACCCAGTACTTC
many TRBJ2-3 TRBV7-2 - CASAQWTDTQYF TGTGCCAGCGCCCAGTGGACAGATACGCAGTATTTT
few TRBJ2-7 TRBV4-2 - CASSQDISGLYEQYF TGTGCCAGCAGCCAAGATATAAGCGGGCTATACGAGCAGTACTTC
few TRBJ2-5 TRBV7-8 - CASSFVNLDSIGRETQYF TGTGCCAGCAGCTTTGTTAATTTGGACAGTATCGGGAGGGAGACCCAGTACTTC
few TRBJ2-3 TRBV28 TRBD1 CASSWTGTTDTQYF TGTGCCAGCAGTTGGACAGGGACCACAGATACGCAGTATTTT
- TRBJ2-3 TRBV15 - CATLSSESTDTQYF TGTGCCACCCTCTCTAGCGAAAGCACAGATACGCAGTATTTT
- TRBJ1-1 TRBV5-1 - CASSLGREGRNTEAFF TGCGCCAGCAGCTTGGGCAGGGAGGGTAGGAACACTGAAGCTTTCTTT
many TRBJ1-5 TRBV6-2/TRBV6-3 - CASSYLDSSPYSNQPQHF TGTGCCAGCAGTTACCTGGACAGTTCACCCTATAGCAATCAGCCCCAGCATTTT
few TRBJ1-1 TRBV6-2/TRBV6-3 - CASIPTWGNTEAFF TGTGCCAGCATCCCAACCTGGGGGAACACTGAAGCTTTCTTT
- TRBJ1-1 TRBV2 - CASRGPTEAFF TGTGCCAGCAGGGGGCCCACTGAAGCTTTCTTT
- TRBJ2-3 TRBV5-1 - CASSLRTDSTDTQYF TGCGCCAGCAGCTTGAGGACAGATAGCACAGATACGCAGTATTTT
many TRBJ2-1 TRBV4-3 - CASSQDNRPSSYNEQFF TGCGCCAGCAGCCAAGATAATCGGCCGAGCTCCTACAATGAGCAGTTCTTC
- TRBJ1-6 TRBV5-1 - CASSGGTSGSPLHF TGCGCCAGCAGCGGAGGGACCAGTGGTTCACCCCTCCACTTT
- TRBJ1-1 TRBV7-9 - CASSLVGGQNTEAFF TGTGCCAGCAGCTTAGTTGGGGGGCAGAACACTGAAGCTTTCTTT
few TRBJ2-7 TRBV7-9 TRBD1 CASSLSGQPEQYF TGTGCCAGCAGCTTGTCGGGACAGCCAGAACAGTACTTC
- TRBJ1-5 TRBV7-9 - CASRRPGDNQPQHF TGTGCCAGCAGAAGACCAGGGGACAATCAGCCCCAGCATTTT
few TRBJ2-7 TRBV5-4 - CASKGTSSYEQYF TGTGCCAGCAAGGGGACGAGCTCCTACGAGCAGTACTTC
few TRBJ2-1 TRBV7-6 TRBD1 CASSFEYGIGTGYNEQFF TGTGCCAGCAGCTTCGAGTACGGTATCGGGACAGGTTACAATGAGCAGTTCTTC
few TRBJ1-2 TRBV21-1 - CASSKGYGYTF TGTGCCAGCAGCAAGGGCTATGGCTACACCTTC
many TRBJ2-1 TRBV4-3 - CASSPLVGAPSYNEQFF TGCGCCAGCAGCCCCCTGGTGGGTGCTCCCTCCTACAATGAGCAGTTCTTC
few TRBJ2-5 TRBV12-3/TRBV12-4 - CASNSGSGPQETQYF TGTGCCAGCAATTCGGGTTCGGGTCCTCAAGAGACCCAGTACTTC
few TRBJ1-1 TRBV6-2/TRBV6-3 - CASNLRFNTEAFF TGTGCCAGCAACCTCAGGTTTAACACTGAAGCTTTCTTT
- TRBJ2-7 TRBV4-3 - CASSYDSQGPYEQYF TGCGCCAGCAGCTATGACTCCCAGGGACCCTACGAGCAGTACTTC
- TRBJ2-1 TRBV4-2 TRBD2 CASSQGLGLAGGQGDEQFF TGTGCCAGCAGCCAAGGTCTCGGACTAGCGGGGGGGCAGGGCGATGAGCAGTTCTTC
- TRBJ2-7 TRBV4-2 TRBD2 CASSQGGGAYEQYF TGTGCCAGCAGCCAAGGCGGGGGGGCTTACGAGCAGTACTTC
- TRBJ1-4 TRBV18 - CASSPEGMGEKLFF TGTGCCAGCTCACCAGAGGGTATGGGTGAAAAACTGTTTTTT
- TRBJ2-7 TRBV20-1 - CSADTGDSYEQYF TGCAGTGCTGACACCGGGGACTCCTACGAGCAGTACTTC
few TRBJ2-2 TRBV7-2 - CASSFTSSPGELFF TGTGCCAGCAGCTTTACTAGCAGTCCCGGGGAGCTGTTTTTT
few TRBJ2-1 TRBV20-1 TRBD2 CSAKAGDRNEQFF TGCAGTGCTAAAGCGGGGGACCGGAATGAGCAGTTCTTC
- TRBJ1-1 TRBV20-1 TRBD1 CSAEGTGRTEAFF TGCAGTGCCGAGGGGACAGGAAGGACTGAAGCTTTCTTT
few TRBJ1-5 TRBV7-2 - CASSLRWQNSNQPQHF TGTGCCAGCAGCTTAAGGTGGCAGAATAGCAATCAGCCCCAGCATTTT
- TRBJ1-1 TRBV7-9 - CASSSTDPSDTEAFF TGTGCCAGCAGCTCAACCGACCCGAGCGACACTGAAGCTTTCTTT
many TRBJ2-1 TRBV9 - CASSPSTSNEQFF TGTGCCAGCAGCCCGTCAACTTCCAATGAGCAGTTCTTC
- TRBJ2-3 TRBV4-1 TRBD1 CASSQVDREKDTQYF TGCGCCAGCAGCCAAGTCGACAGGGAAAAAGATACGCAGTATTTT
few TRBJ2-3 TRBV7-9 TRBD1 CASSPGQGADTQYF TGTGCCAGCAGCCCGGGACAGGGTGCAGATACGCAGTATTTT